The next 9 T cell receptor beta chains were all read from a single sample in a study of shared clonotypes between healthy human individuals. The assay was immunoSEQ multiplex PCR, and TCRdb's table has in-frame clones only and misses some. This sample carries approximately 1,000,000 clones, 70% to 85% of them seen once, and the ten largest clones take 0.89%. The sample taken for sequencing was memory CD4+ T cells from PBMCs. The subset: CD45RA-negative fraction. The source is a man between 18 and 29 years old in good health. Some clones in this sample may be carry-over from other donors' samples.

The chain links TRBV5-8 to TRBJ2-2, with a weak D call TRBD1 (6 bases). This CDR3 has 20 amino acids. V dropped 6 bases and J dropped 1 base, with 28 bases sitting between them. Germline CDR1 reads SGHTS; CDR2 reads YDEGEE. CDR3 sequence: CASTTNGRGARTKNTGELFF. CDR3 in DNA: TGTGCCAGCACCACGAATGGCAGGGGCGCAAGGACAAAGAACACCGGGGAGCTGTTTTTT.

V and J are TRBV18 and TRBJ2-3; D is unresolved. Trimming took 4 bases from V and 2 from J, leaving 10 bases between them. The CDR3 covers 14 residues. Germline CDR1 reads KGHSH; CDR2 reads LQKENI. CDR3 DNA sequence: TGTGCCAGCTCACGGGTTGTGCCCACAGATACGCAGTATTTT. This sequence encodes CASSRVVPTDTQYF.

The chain carries TRBV2 and TRBJ2-5, with D perhaps TRBD2 (6 bases). The CDR3 is 13 residues long. V shed 8 bases and J shed 5 bases, with 15 bases lying between them. Germline V gene lookup returns CDR1 SNHLY and CDR2 FYNNEI. The CDR3 region is CASGTVARETQYF. In nucleotides, the CDR3 is TGTGCCAGCGGGACTGTAGCGCGGGAGACCCAGTACTTC.

The V gene is TRBV18, the J gene TRBJ2-1; 7 bases fit TRBD2. CDR3 length: 14 residues. V gave up 6 bases and J gave up 6 bases; unmatched junction bases: 8. Per the germline V gene, CDR1 is KGHSH and CDR2 is LQKENI. CDR3 sequence: CASSTGTISNEQFF. Here the CDR3 DNA reads TGTGCCAGCTCTACCGGGACTATCTCCAATGAGCAGTTCTTC.

The chain employs TRBV9 and TRBJ2-7, with D possibly matching TRBD1 (5 bases). CDR3 length: 16 amino acids. V lost 0 bases and J lost 3, with 16 bases in between. Germline V CDR1 and CDR2: SGDLS, YYNGEE. Here the CDR3 reads CASSVGSGTGNYEQYF. CDR3 in DNA: TGTGCCAGCAGCGTAGGGTCCGGCACAGGAAACTACGAGCAGTACTTC.

V and J are TRBV9 and TRBJ2-1, with a weak D call TRBD2 (5 bases). This CDR3 has 16 residues. Trimming removed 0 bases at V and 2 bases at J, with 12 bases between. The V gene's germline CDR1 is SGDLS and CDR2 YYNGEE. The CDR3 sequence is CASSVAGVGAYNEQFF. CDR3 coding DNA: TGTGCCAGCAGCGTAGCTGGGGTGGGAGCCTACAATGAGCAGTTCTTC.

This clone was picked up a small number of times. This rearrangement joins TRBV6-1 to TRBJ1-5; a weak D match, TRBD1 (5 bases). The CDR3 length is 15 residues. V shed 8 bases and J shed 4 bases, with 18 bases lying between them. Germline V gives CDR1 MNHNS, CDR2 SASEGT. The CDR3 coding sequence is TGTGCCAGCTCGTCTCAGGGCACAGTGAATCAGCCCCAGCATTTT. Translated: CASSSQGTVNQPQHF.

This clone appeared a few times. The J gene is TRBJ1-1, the V gene TRBV7-9; D remains unclear. Trimming took off 1 base at V and 4 bases at J, with 13 bases between the two ends. Per the germline V gene, CDR1 is SEHNR and CDR2 is FQNEAQ (reference sequence). The CDR3 spans 15 residues. CDR3 DNA sequence: TGTGCCAGCAGCTTAGGAGGCGTCAAGGGCACTGAAGCTTTCTTT. It is translated as CASSLGGVKGTEAFF.

Written as DNA, the CDR3 is TGTGCCAGCAGTTTATTAATCACGGGAAGGGCCGGTGGCTACACCTTC. Translating gives CASSLLITGRAGGYTF. The chain joins TRBV28 to TRBJ1-2; D is ambiguous. With 1 base removed from V and 7 bases from J, the gap between germline ends came to 19 bases. Germline V gene data show CDR1 as MDHEN and CDR2 as SYDVKM. This CDR3 comprises 16 residues.